The 23 T cell receptor beta chains given below trace back to one sample, sequenced in a study of shared clonotypes between healthy human individuals. Profiling relied on immunoSEQ multiplex PCR, and the TCRdb table lists in-frame clones only, not all of them. This sample has hundreds of thousands of clones, with around 67% found just once. Sequenced material: memory CD4+ T cells sorted from blood. Subset specified: CD45RA-negative fraction. All receptors derive from a woman in her 30s in good health.

The chain is built from TRBV9 and TRBJ2-3; unclear D gene. Per the germline V gene, CDR1 is SGDLS and CDR2 is YYNGEE. There are 16 residues in the CDR3. V gave up 4 bases and J gave up 3 bases, with 18 bases separating them. The CDR3 region has the DNA TGTGCCAGCAGCCCCCGGGCTGGCTCTCGGACAGATACGCAGTATTTT. This codes for CASSPRAGSRTDTQYF.

The chain links TRBV27 to TRBJ2-7; D is unclear. This CDR3 contains 15 residues. V was clipped by 0 bases and J by 9 bases, with 18 bases between them. CDR1 is MNHEY, CDR2 SMNVEV, per germline (reference sequence). The DNA of the CDR3 is TGTGCCAGCAGTTTATCCCCAGGCTACTTGATCGGGCAGTACTTC. Protein sequence: CASSLSPGYLIGQYF.

With respect to this clone: As the CDR3 is not closed by the conserved phenylalanine or tryptophan, this likely results from a read error. The DNA is left out, because the CDR3 cannot be placed on it with certainty; the CDR3 is given as TCRdb lists it. The CDR3: CASSKWDDPN. The genes are TRBV21-1 and TRBJ2-7. TRBV21-1 is labeled a pseudogene. From its first to its last residue, the CDR3 has 10 amino acids.

This sequence joins TRBV18 and TRBJ1-1, with D possibly TRBD1 on 5 matching bases. V gave up 8 bases and J gave up 0 bases, with 13 bases separating them. Germline CDR1 is KGHSH and CDR2 is LQKENI. This CDR3 has 14 amino acids. Here the CDR3 DNA reads TGTGCCAGCCTACCGCAGGGAATGAACACTGAAGCTTTCTTT. It yields the protein CASLPQGMNTEAFF.

This clone turned up a few times. Other DNA sequences in the same sample also yield this CDR3. The chain joins TRBV28 to TRBJ1-5; perhaps TRBD1 as D (5 bases). CDR1 is MDHEN and CDR2 is SYDVKM in the germline V gene. Trimming removed 3 bases at V and 1 base at J, with 10 bases between. The CDR3 spans 15 residues. CDR3 residues: CASSLAGRSNQPQHF. Here the CDR3 DNA reads TGTGCCAGCAGTTTGGCAGGGAGGAGCAATCAGCCCCAGCATTTT.

The chain links TRBV27 to TRBJ1-2; D may be TRBD1 (5 bases). The CDR3 runs to 13 residues. The V and J ends lost 4 bases and 4 bases respectively, with 10 bases between them. The V gene's germline CDR1 is MNHEY and CDR2 SMNVEV (reference sequence). DNA for the CDR3: TGTGCCAGCAGTTCGGTCCAGGGCTATGGCTACACCTTC. Encoded protein: CASSSVQGYGYTF.

This chain joins TRBV28 and TRBJ1-2, with D hard to call. The CDR3 length is 15 residues. The V and J ends lost 6 bases and 4 bases respectively, with 18 bases between them. Germline V gene sequence: CDR1 MDHEN, CDR2 SYDVKM. The CDR3 region has the DNA TGTGCCAGCAGCTCAGGCCCATCAACTACCTATGGCTACACCTTC. It specifies CASSSGPSTTYGYTF.

This rearrangement joins TRBV5-1 to TRBJ2-1; TRBD2 is a possible D gene (5 bases). Deletions cut 8 bases from V and 3 bases from J, with 18 bases between. Germline CDR1 is SGHRS and CDR2 is YFSETQ. The CDR3 contains 15 residues. The CDR3, as DNA: TGCGCCAGTCGCCTGGGCGGGCTCCACTACAATGAGCAGTTCTTC. It specifies CASRLGGLHYNEQFF.

The chain couples TRBV5-1 to TRBJ2-3; 9 bases are a match to TRBD1. V gave up 4 bases and J gave up 5 bases; unmatched junction bases: 5. The length of the CDR3 is 14 residues. The germline V gene encodes CDR1 SGHRS and CDR2 YFSETQ. As DNA, the CDR3 is TGCGCCAGCAGCATGGACAGGGGTGTAGATACGCAGTATTTT. Translated, it gives CASSMDRGVDTQYF.

V usage is TRBV7-6 and J usage is TRBJ2-1; tentatively, D is TRBD1 (5 bases). Looked up from germline, CDR1 is SGHVS and CDR2 is FNYEAQ. Trimming removed 2 bases from V and 0 bases from J, with 11 bases in between. The CDR3 sequence is 16 residues long. Here the CDR3 reads CASSLTQGDSYNEQFF. The DNA of the CDR3 is TGTGCCAGCAGCTTAACTCAAGGGGACTCCTACAATGAGCAGTTCTTC.

DNA for the CDR3: TGCGCCAGCAGCCAAGACGTTCAGGGGGCTTTGTACGAGCAGTACTTC. It encodes CASSQDVQGALYEQYF. The chain carries TRBV4-1 and TRBJ2-7, with TRBD1 matching 8 bases. The CDR3 sequence is 16 residues long. Per the germline V gene, CDR1 is MGHRA and CDR2 is YSYEKL. V was pared by 0 bases and J by 4 bases, with 8 bases of the junction left unmatched.

J is TRBJ2-1 and V is TRBV10-3; a weak D match, TRBD2 (6 bases). CDR3 size: 15 residues. Between the trimmed V and J ends, which lost 6 bases and 6 bases, there was a span of 18 bases. In germline, CDR1 is ENHRY, CDR2 SYGVKD. DNA of the CDR3: TGTGCCATCAGAACCGGGACTGGGGAATCCAATGAGCAGTTCTTC. Translated: CAIRTGTGESNEQFF.

The sample holds many counts of this clone. The chain links TRBV11-2 to TRBJ1-1; 8 nucleotides agree with TRBD1. The CDR3 is 12 residues long. The V segment lost 3 bases and the J segment 11 bases; nucleotides outside the gene matches: 5. Germline loops: CDR1 SGHAT, CDR2 FQNNGV. The CDR3 DNA is TGTGCCAGCAGCTTTCGGACAGGGTTTGCTTTCTTT. It is translated as CASSFRTGFAFF.

This clone appeared a single time. This rearrangement joins TRBV18 to TRBJ1-1; D might be TRBD1 (6 bases). Germline V lookup: CDR1 KGHSH, CDR2 LQKENI. V was trimmed by 4 bases and J by 6 bases, leaving 12 bases between them. The CDR3 spans 13 residues. CDR3 loop: CASSRTGKAEAFF. The CDR3 nucleotides read TGTGCCAGCTCACGAACAGGGAAAGCTGAAGCTTTCTTT.

V usage is TRBV5-5 and J usage is TRBJ1-5; a weak D match, TRBD1 (5 bases). The ends were cut back, 8 bases at V and 4 bases at J, with 22 bases in the middle. Germline CDR1 reads SGHKS; CDR2 reads YYEKEE (reference sequence). This CDR3 comprises 16 residues. The CDR3 is CASSLTQGIWNQPQHF. DNA for the CDR3: TGTGCCAGTTCGCTTACTCAGGGTATATGGAATCAGCCCCAGCATTTT.

The V gene is TRBV6-1, the J gene TRBJ1-5, with D unresolved. The V end was cut by 2 bases, the J end by 4 bases, with 9 bases between. CDR1 is MNHNS, CDR2 SASEGT, per germline. This CDR3 region has 14 residues. This chain's CDR3 is CASSENGPNQPQHF. The CDR3 bases are TGTGCCAGCAGTGAAAACGGCCCGAATCAGCCCCAGCATTTT.

Concerning this clone: This specimen includes other DNA sequences encoding the same CDR3. V gene TRBV6-1 combines with J gene TRBJ1-5; D gene unclear. Germline V CDR1 and CDR2: MNHNS, SASEGT. V was pared by 4 bases and J by 2 bases, with 6 bases between. The CDR3 is 13 amino acids. The CDR3, as DNA: TGTGCCAGCAGTGGCGGGCGCAATCAGCCCCAGCATTTT. Amino acid sequence: CASSGGRNQPQHF.

The gene calls are TRBV18 and TRBJ2-1; D not resolved. This CDR3 is 16 amino acids long. Trimming left V 6 bases short and J 0 bases short, with 15 bases between. From germline, CDR1 is KGHSH and CDR2 LQKENI. The CDR3 loop reads CASSPYKKSSYNEQFF. In nucleotides, the CDR3 is TGTGCCAGCTCCCCTTACAAGAAAAGCTCCTACAATGAGCAGTTCTTC.

The rearrangement joins TRBV7-9 to TRBJ1-4; D gene ambiguous. Germline CDR1 reads SEHNR; CDR2 reads FQNEAQ (reference sequence). V was trimmed by 5 bases and J by 8 bases, leaving 12 bases between them. This CDR3 is 13 amino acids long. CDR3 region: CASSVPGGEKLFF. Written as DNA, the CDR3 is TGTGCCAGCAGCGTACCTGGCGGAGAAAAACTGTTTTTT.

This clone has only one observation. The V and J genes are TRBV11-2 and TRBJ2-2; no firm D call. Between the trimmed V and J ends, which lost 1 base and 1 base, there was a span of 10 bases. CDR1 is SGHAT and CDR2 is FQNNGV in the germline V gene. This CDR3 is 16 amino acids long. DNA for the CDR3: TGTGCCAGCAGCTTAGTCAGGCACAGGAACACCGGGGAGCTGTTTTTT. Its translation is CASSLVRHRNTGELFF.

This clone came up once. This chain connects TRBV19 to TRBJ1-5, with 9 nucleotides matching TRBD1. Losses at the gene ends were 5 bases for V and 0 bases for J; bases not matched to a gene: 8. The V gene's germline CDR1 is LNHDA and CDR2 SQIVND (reference sequence). The CDR3 runs 17 residues. The CDR3 DNA is TGTGCCAGTAGTCTCGACCACAGGGGGCATAGCAATCAGCCCCAGCATTTT. This encodes CASSLDHRGHSNQPQHF. The variable domain in full, with the rest retrieved from reference TRBV19 and TRBJ1-5, is DGGITQSPKYLFRKEGQNVTLSCEQNLNHDAMYWYRQDPGQGLRLIYYSQIVNDFQKGDIAEGYSVSREKKESFPLTVTSAQKNPTAFYLCASSLDHRGHSNQPQHFGDGTRLSIL.

This clone was counted once. The rearrangement links TRBV29-1 to TRBJ2-1; TRBD1 might be the D (6 bases). Per germline, CDR1 SQVTM and CDR2 ANQGSEA. CDR3 length: 14 amino acids. The V end lost 8 bases, the J end lost 3 bases, and 17 bases lay between the germline ends. CDR3 nucleotide sequence: TGCAGCTTGTGGCTGACAGGACGCTACAATGAGCAGTTCTTC. Translated, it gives CSLWLTGRYNEQFF.

This chain uses TRBV28 with TRBJ1-5, with 7 bases fitting TRBD1. Germline CDR1 and CDR2: MDHEN and SYDVKM. The CDR3 contains 14 residues. Trimming removed 1 base from V and 16 bases from J; junction bases left unmatched: 13. This CDR3 reads CASSLSPPTGNLHF. In DNA, the CDR3 is TGTGCCAGCAGTTTATCCCCCCCGACAGGGAATTTACATTTT.